This T cell receptor beta chain was sequenced during a study of control samples from healthy donors and cancer patients. The germline gives CDR1 KGHSH, CDR2 LQKENI. V shed 6 bases and J shed 3 bases, with 5 bases lying between them. The CDR3 loop spans 12 amino acids. Profiled with immunoSEQ multiplex PCR; TCRdb holds only in-frame clones, not every one. Of 100,000 or so clones in the sample, around 88% are singletons; the top ten hold more than 7%. V usage is TRBV18 and J usage is TRBJ1-4; no clear D. Input material: blood. The clonotype was recovered from a man aged 30-40 years in good health. The CDR3 coding sequence is TGTGCCAGCTCGCGGCCTAATGAAAAACTGTTTTTT. This translates into CASSRPNEKLFF. The full variable domain, with the rest looked up from reference TRBV18 and TRBJ1-4, is NAGVMQNPRHLVRRRGQEARLRCSPMKGHSHVYWYRQLPEEGLKFMVYLQKENIIDESGMPKERFSAEFPKEGPSILRIQQVVRGDSAAYFCASSRPNEKLFFGSGTQLSVL.